Reported below is one T cell receptor (beta chain). No antigen is known for it. This specimen comes from a study of shared clonotypes between healthy human individuals. Findings and caveats of the study: Rarefaction analysis demonstrated incomplete sorted-subset sequencing notwithstanding large depth.

The CDR3 spans 15 residues. The table came from immunoSEQ multiplex PCR; TCRdb's copy has only in-frame clones and leaves some out. The sample gives about 1 million clones, 75% of which show up once; about 1.5% is in the top ten. The receptor was derived from a man between 18 and 35 years old in good health. Sequencing was carried out using memory CD4+ T cells sorted from blood. The subset: CD45RA-negative fraction. V is TRBV21-1 and J is TRBJ1-2. TRBV21-1 is a pseudogene segment. The CDR3 coding sequence is TGTGCCAGCAGCAAAGACGAGGGAAGAGGCGAGGGCTACACCTTC. Protein: CASSKDEGRGEGYTF.